This record covers a single T cell receptor (beta chain). Its antigen is currently unknown. This sample stems from a study of T cell responses to AZD1222 COVID-19 vaccine. On the study more broadly: Analysis merged second doses at about 4 or about 12 weeks. Study-level points and caveats: Unmutated variant regions are reportedly targeted by nearly half of spike-specific TCRs.

Produced via immunoSEQ multiplex PCR; TCRdb's table is partial and in-frame only. The data show some 120,000 clones, with 85% to 90% seen just once and approximately 8.1% held by the top ten. V lost 0 bases to trimming and J lost 4 bases, with 10 bases between them. The CDR3 spans 14 residues. Per the germline V gene, CDR1 is SGHAT and CDR2 is FQNNGV. The sequence was collected from an adult in good health. The rearrangement joins TRBV11-2 to TRBJ2-7; maybe TRBD2 (5 bases). The starting material was peripheral blood, obtained on day 0 of AZD1222 vaccination. In DNA, the CDR3 is TGTGCCAGCAGCTTAGAACGGGGTTCGTACGAGCAGTACTTC. Amino acids: CASSLERGSYEQYF. Full variable domain (missing parts from reference TRBV11-2 and TRBJ2-7): EAGVAQSPRYKIIEKRQSVAFWCNPISGHATLYWYQQILGQGPKLLIQFQNNGVVDDSQLPKDRFSAERLKGVDSTLKIQPAKLEDSAVYLCASSLERGSYEQYFGPGTRLTVT.